A selection of T cell receptor beta chains follows, all from one sample in a study of T cell changes during pregnancy in multiple sclerosis. Profiling relied on immunoSEQ multiplex PCR, and the TCRdb table lists in-frame clones only, not all of them. Of 60,000 to 85,000 clones listed, under 95% were seen once; the top ten hold more than 1.1%. Sequences were derived from peripheral blood, sampled in the second trimester of pregnancy. All receptors come from a female donor in good health, enrolled as a control in a pregnancy study. CDR3s include the opening cysteine and the closing phenylalanine or tryptophan. D genes are given only for firm matches. The size entry is marked missing in some rows and otherwise reads once, few, many or a size class.

clone_size: NA
j_call: TRBJ2-7
d_call: NA
v_call: TRBV4-1
cdr3_nt: TGCGCCAGCAGCCAGCCGGGGGAAGGTCTCTACGAGCAGTACTTC
cdr3_aa: CASSQPGEGLYEQYF

clone_size: NA
j_call: TRBJ2-7
d_call: TRBD2
v_call: TRBV7-2
cdr3_nt: TGTGCCAGCAGCTCCCGCCCGGGGGGGCCCTACGAGCAGTACTTC
cdr3_aa: CASSSRPGGPYEQYF

clone_size: NA
j_call: TRBJ1-2
d_call: NA
v_call: TRBV7-6
cdr3_nt: TGTGCCAGCAGCGCCGACAGGAATAACTATGGCTACACCTTC
cdr3_aa: CASSADRNNYGYTF

clone_size: NA
j_call: TRBJ2-1
d_call: TRBD2
v_call: TRBV7-2
cdr3_nt: TGTGCCAGCAGGGGACTAGCGGGAGGGGAAAATGAGCAGTTCTTC
cdr3_aa: CASRGLAGGENEQFF

clone_size: NA
j_call: TRBJ2-7
d_call: NA
v_call: TRBV5-1
cdr3_nt: TGCGCCAGCAGCTTGCAGGGTCGCTACGAGCAGTACTTC
cdr3_aa: CASSLQGRYEQYF

clone_size: NA
j_call: TRBJ1-1
d_call: NA
v_call: TRBV19
cdr3_nt: TGTGCCAGTATTCCGGGACAAACACGTCTTTTGAACACTGAAGCTTTCTTT
cdr3_aa: CASIPGQTRLLNTEAFF

clone_size: NA
j_call: TRBJ1-1
d_call: NA
v_call: TRBV28
cdr3_nt: TGTGCCAGCAGTTTTAGTAACAGGGACGCTTTCTTT
cdr3_aa: CASSFSNRDAFF

clone_size: NA
j_call: TRBJ2-5
d_call: NA
v_call: TRBV5-8
cdr3_nt: TGTGCCAGCAGCTCCTACCGAATACAGGAAAAAGAGACCCAGTACTTC
cdr3_aa: CASSSYRIQEKETQYF

clone_size: NA
j_call: TRBJ1-3
d_call: NA
v_call: TRBV7-9
cdr3_nt: TGTGCCAGCAGCTCCCGGACAATAGGGTACACCATATATTTT
cdr3_aa: CASSSRTIGYTIYF

clone_size: NA
j_call: TRBJ2-6
d_call: NA
v_call: TRBV7-9
cdr3_nt: TGTGCCAGCAGTCGCGGACAGCCCTCTGGGGCCAACGTCCTGACTTTC
cdr3_aa: CASSRGQPSGANVLTF

clone_size: NA
j_call: TRBJ2-7
d_call: NA
v_call: TRBV7-2
cdr3_nt: TGTGCCAGCAGCTTAGGGGGAGAGGAGCAGTACTTC
cdr3_aa: CASSLGGEEQYF

clone_size: NA
j_call: TRBJ2-5
d_call: NA
v_call: TRBV2
cdr3_nt: TGTGCCAGCAGTGAAGGGACGGGGAGCCTCCAAGAGACCCAGTACTTC
cdr3_aa: CASSEGTGSLQETQYF

clone_size: NA
j_call: TRBJ2-1
d_call: TRBD2
v_call: TRBV28
cdr3_nt: TGTGCCAGCAGTTTAGCGGGGGAGGATGAGCAGTTCTTC
cdr3_aa: CASSLAGEDEQFF

clone_size: once
j_call: TRBJ1-1
d_call: NA
v_call: TRBV28
cdr3_nt: TGTGCCAGCAGTTTAGGCGGAGTGAGGATGAACACTGAAGCTTTCTTT
cdr3_aa: CASSLGGVRMNTEAFF

clone_size: NA
j_call: TRBJ2-7
d_call: TRBD1
v_call: TRBV19
cdr3_nt: TGTGCCAGGACCCCCCCCTCGGGGACAGGGCCCTACGAGCAGTACTTC
cdr3_aa: CARTPPSGTGPYEQYF

clone_size: NA
j_call: TRBJ1-6
d_call: NA
v_call: TRBV5-1
cdr3_nt: TGCGCCAGCAGCAGCCCAAGCGGCGGAGCAAGCTCCTATAATTCACCCCTCCACTTT
cdr3_aa: CASSSPSGGASSYNSPLHF

clone_size: NA
j_call: TRBJ1-2
d_call: TRBD1
v_call: TRBV27
cdr3_nt: TGTGCCAGCAGTTTCACAGGGGGCGCGGTTGGCTACACTTTC
cdr3_aa: CASSFTGGAVGYTF

clone_size: NA
j_call: TRBJ2-1
d_call: TRBD2
v_call: TRBV4-1
cdr3_nt: TGCGCCAGCAGCTTGCTTGGACTAGCGGCATACAATGAGCAGTTCTTC
cdr3_aa: CASSLLGLAAYNEQFF

clone_size: NA
j_call: TRBJ1-4
d_call: TRBD1
v_call: TRBV5-1
cdr3_nt: TGCGCCAGCAGTCAAGGACAGGGGATAAATGAAAAACTGTTTTTT
cdr3_aa: CASSQGQGINEKLFF

clone_size: NA
j_call: TRBJ1-4
d_call: TRBD1
v_call: TRBV28
cdr3_nt: TGTGCCAGCAGTCCCAGGACAGGGACTTTAGAAAAACTGTTTTTT
cdr3_aa: CASSPRTGTLEKLFF

clone_size: NA
j_call: TRBJ2-5
d_call: NA
v_call: TRBV28
cdr3_nt: TGTGCCAGCAGTCCCGGGAGTCTGGAGACCCAGTACTTC
cdr3_aa: CASSPGSLETQYF

clone_size: NA
j_call: TRBJ2-7
d_call: TRBD2
v_call: TRBV5-4
cdr3_nt: TGTGCCAGCAGCTATGGGGCCGGGACTAGCGGCTACGAGCAGTACTTC
cdr3_aa: CASSYGAGTSGYEQYF

clone_size: NA
j_call: TRBJ2-2
d_call: TRBD2
v_call: TRBV6-6
cdr3_nt: TGTGCCAGCAGTATAGCGGGAGAGGTCGGGGAGCTGTTTTTT
cdr3_aa: CASSIAGEVGELFF

clone_size: NA
j_call: TRBJ2-1
d_call: TRBD2
v_call: TRBV10-1
cdr3_nt: TGCGCCAGCAGTGAGTCAGGGACTAGCGACTACAATGAGCAGTTCTTC
cdr3_aa: CASSESGTSDYNEQFF

clone_size: NA
j_call: TRBJ2-2
d_call: TRBD1
v_call: TRBV5-5
cdr3_nt: TGTGCCAGCAGCTTGGCGGACAGGATGGTGAGCGGGGAGCTGTTTTTT
cdr3_aa: CASSLADRMVSGELFF

clone_size: NA
j_call: TRBJ2-3
d_call: NA
v_call: TRBV6-1
cdr3_nt: TGTGCCAGCAGTGAGTTTAGGAGGGGATATTCAGATACGCAGTATTTT
cdr3_aa: CASSEFRRGYSDTQYF

clone_size: NA
j_call: TRBJ1-4
d_call: NA
v_call: TRBV27
cdr3_nt: TGTGCCAGCAGTTACCGCGGAGGGGGGGCAGCAGAAAAACTGTTTTTT
cdr3_aa: CASSYRGGGAAEKLFF

clone_size: NA
j_call: TRBJ1-1
d_call: NA
v_call: TRBV7-9
cdr3_nt: TGTGCCAGCAGCTTAGAACCCAAGCGGGAAGCTTTCTTT
cdr3_aa: CASSLEPKREAFF

clone_size: NA
j_call: TRBJ2-5
d_call: NA
v_call: TRBV9
cdr3_nt: TGTGCCAGCAGCCAGGGTCAAGAGACCCAGTACTTC
cdr3_aa: CASSQGQETQYF

clone_size: NA
j_call: TRBJ2-1
d_call: TRBD2
v_call: TRBV2
cdr3_nt: TGTGCCAGCAGTGTAGCGGGACTAGCCGTCTACAATGAGCAGTTCTTC
cdr3_aa: CASSVAGLAVYNEQFF

clone_size: NA
j_call: TRBJ1-2
d_call: NA
v_call: TRBV27
cdr3_nt: TGTGCCAGCAGTTTATCAGGAGGGGATGGCTACACCTTC
cdr3_aa: CASSLSGGDGYTF

clone_size: few
j_call: TRBJ1-3
d_call: TRBD1
v_call: TRBV9
cdr3_nt: TGTGCCAGCAGCGTATCTACACAGGGGGCGCTTGGAAACACCATATATTTT
cdr3_aa: CASSVSTQGALGNTIYF

clone_size: NA
j_call: TRBJ2-5
d_call: TRBD2
v_call: TRBV5-1
cdr3_nt: TGCGCCAGCAGCTTGGCCCTGACTAGCGGGGGGGCCGAGGCCCAGTACTTC
cdr3_aa: CASSLALTSGGAEAQYF

clone_size: NA
j_call: TRBJ1-1
d_call: NA
v_call: TRBV7-2
cdr3_nt: TGTGCCAGCAGCTCGCGATTGCTTATGAACACTGAAGCTTTCTTT
cdr3_aa: CASSSRLLMNTEAFF

clone_size: few
j_call: TRBJ1-1
d_call: NA
v_call: TRBV19
cdr3_nt: TGTGCCAGTAGTCGAATAGCGACGGAAGCTTTCTTT
cdr3_aa: CASSRIATEAFF

clone_size: NA
j_call: TRBJ2-7
d_call: TRBD2
v_call: TRBV25-1
cdr3_nt: TGTGCCAGCAGCCTAGCGGCGAGCTCCTACGAGCAGTACTTC
cdr3_aa: CASSLAASSYEQYF

clone_size: NA
j_call: TRBJ2-5
d_call: TRBD2
v_call: TRBV19
cdr3_nt: TGTGCCAGTAGTATCGGTTTAGCGGGGGCCCAAGAGACCCAGTACTTC
cdr3_aa: CASSIGLAGAQETQYF

clone_size: NA
j_call: TRBJ1-2
d_call: NA
v_call: TRBV11-3
cdr3_nt: TGTGCCAGCAGCTTCCCCTCTAACTATGGCTACACCTTC
cdr3_aa: CASSFPSNYGYTF

clone_size: NA
j_call: TRBJ2-1
d_call: NA
v_call: TRBV14
cdr3_nt: TGTGCCAGCAGCCAAGAAGCAGGACCGGGGAATGAGCAGTTCTTC
cdr3_aa: CASSQEAGPGNEQFF

clone_size: NA
j_call: TRBJ1-4
d_call: NA
v_call: TRBV20-1
cdr3_nt: TGCAGTGCTATCGGGGAAAAACTGTTTTTT
cdr3_aa: CSAIGEKLFF